This TCR beta chain was sequenced in a study of CD8 T cells in Susac syndrome. High-throughput TCR beta sequencing covered peripheral CD8+ and CD4+ T cells. As controls, healthy donors matched for age and sex were used. CDR3 length: 11 amino acids. The V and J ends lost 4 bases and 3 bases respectively, with 4 bases between them. CDR1 is LGHDT, CDR2 YNNKEL, per germline (reference sequence). Random-hexamer reverse transcription was applied to roughly 0.5 to 1 ug RNA. A multiplex approach, immunoSEQ multiplex PCR, amplified TCR beta CDR3 across 54 Vbeta and 13 Jbeta. MiXCR, run by TCRdb on the immunoSEQ multiplex PCR reads, gives a single entry per CDR3 protein. The table has over 100,000 distinct CDR3 sequences, 92% seen once.

The source is a human donor in good health. The sequenced sample consisted of CD8+ T cells from PBMCs. The chain joins TRBV3-1 to TRBJ2-7; D remains unclear. DNA of the CDR3: TGTGCCAGCAGCCGGTACTACGAGCAGTACTTC. Translation: CASSRYYEQYF.